Sequencing of this TCR beta chain was carried out in a study of cytomegalovirus exposure and HLA in healthy donors. Germline CDR1 LNHDA, CDR2 SQIVND (reference sequence). The CDR3 is 15 residues long. Trimming pared 2 bases from V and 0 bases from J, leaving 10 bases between. The primer mix had 60 Vbeta and 13 Jbeta primers. Libraries were prepared by immunoSEQ multiplex PCR; TCRdb keeps only in-frame clonotypes and omits some of them. The sample shows fewer than 250,000 clones, approximately 70% of them seen only once. This TCR was recovered from a woman aged 25-40 years in good health and CMV-seropositive. This chain connects TRBV19 to TRBJ1-1; a possible D gene is TRBD1 (6 bases). The sequenced material came from PBMCs. CDR3 bases: TGTGCCAGTAGTATACAGGACAGCCTGAACACTGAAGCTTTCTTT. Translated, it gives CASSIQDSLNTEAFF.